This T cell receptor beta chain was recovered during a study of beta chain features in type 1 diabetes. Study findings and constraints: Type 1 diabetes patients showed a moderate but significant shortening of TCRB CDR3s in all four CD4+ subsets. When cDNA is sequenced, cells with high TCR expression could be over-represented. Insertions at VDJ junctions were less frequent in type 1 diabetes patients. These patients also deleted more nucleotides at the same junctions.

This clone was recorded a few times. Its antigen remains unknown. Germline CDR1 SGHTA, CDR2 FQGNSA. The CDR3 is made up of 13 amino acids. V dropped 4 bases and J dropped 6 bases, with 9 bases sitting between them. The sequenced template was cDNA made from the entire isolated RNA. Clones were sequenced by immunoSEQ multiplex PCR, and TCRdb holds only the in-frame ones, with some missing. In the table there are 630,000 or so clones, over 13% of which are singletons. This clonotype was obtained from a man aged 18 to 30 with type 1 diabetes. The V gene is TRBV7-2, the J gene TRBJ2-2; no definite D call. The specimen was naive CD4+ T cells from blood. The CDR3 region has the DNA TGTGCCAGCAGCTCACCCAGGCCCGGGGAGCTGTTTTTT. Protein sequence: CASSSPRPGELFF.